These T cell receptor beta chains were read from a single sample in a study of T cells in Graves' hyperthyroidism and ophthalmopathy. Using its own MiXCR run on the multiplex PCR reads, TCRdb lists one record per CDR3 protein. The data show around 250,000 distinct CDR3 sequences, less than 15% seen once. The specimen was blood. The receptors come from a woman in her forties with Graves' hyperthyroidism that later progressed to Graves' ophthalmopathy. Each CDR3 is given with its conserved first and last residue. D genes are given only for firm matches. Part of the rows lack a size; the others show once, few, many or a class for expanded clones.

size: many; J: TRBJ2-2; V: TRBV6-1; D: TRBD1; DNA: TGTGCCAGCAGTTGGACAGGGGGCGGGCAGCTGTTTTTT; CDR3: CASSWTGGGQLFF
size: few; J: TRBJ2-3; V: TRBV6-1; D: .; DNA: TGTGCCATCAAGAGGAGCGCGTGGGACACAGATACGCAGTATTTT; CDR3: CAIKRSAWDTDTQYF
size: .; J: TRBJ2-5; V: TRBV11-2; D: .; DNA: TGTGCCAGCAGTTGGGGACAACCGGGAGAGACCCAGTACTTC; CDR3: CASSWGQPGETQYF
size: many; J: TRBJ1-6; V: TRBV20-1; D: TRBD1; DNA: TGCAGTGCTAGAGATCCGGGACAGAATTCACCCCTCCACTTT; CDR3: CSARDPGQNSPLHF
size: .; J: TRBJ2-7; V: TRBV7-8; D: TRBD2; DNA: TGTGCCAGCAGCGTAACTAGCGGGGGACCCTACGAGCAGTACTTC; CDR3: CASSVTSGGPYEQYF
size: many; J: TRBJ2-1; V: TRBV6-2/TRBV6-3; D: .; DNA: TGTGCCAGCAGTTACCCCGCTAGGCCCACCTACAATGAGCAGTTCTTC; CDR3: CASSYPARPTYNEQFF
size: many; J: TRBJ2-5; V: TRBV11-2; D: TRBD2; DNA: TGTGCCAGCAGCTTAGATGGGTACCGGACTAGCGGGAGGGAAGAGACCCAGTACTTC; CDR3: CASSLDGYRTSGREETQYF
size: many; J: TRBJ2-2; V: TRBV28; D: .; DNA: TGTGCCAGCACCAAGGAGACCGGGGAGCTGTTTTTT; CDR3: CASTKETGELFF
size: many; J: TRBJ2-3; V: TRBV5-1; D: TRBD1; DNA: TGCGCCAGCAGCTGGGACAGTTCCTTCACAGATACGCAGTATTTT; CDR3: CASSWDSSFTDTQYF
size: many; J: TRBJ2-1; V: TRBV12-3/TRBV12-4; D: TRBD1; DNA: TGTGCCAGCAGTACAACCGGGACAGGCTCCTACAATGAGCAGTTCTTC; CDR3: CASSTTGTGSYNEQFF
size: many; J: TRBJ1-1; V: TRBV5-1; D: .; DNA: TGCGCCAGCAGACGGGAGGGGATGAACACTGAAGCTTTCTTT; CDR3: CASRREGMNTEAFF
size: many; J: TRBJ2-7; V: TRBV28; D: TRBD2; DNA: TGTGCCAGCAGTCCTCAACTAGCGGGAGAGTTGTGGGCCTACGAGCAGTACTTC; CDR3: CASSPQLAGELWAYEQYF
size: many; J: TRBJ2-4; V: TRBV28; D: TRBD2; DNA: TGTGCCAGCAGTCTGAGACTAGCGGGAGGTGGCATTCAGTACTTC; CDR3: CASSLRLAGGGIQYF
size: .; J: TRBJ1-1; V: TRBV13; D: .; DNA: TGTGCCAGCAGCCTGCTGGGAGCCACTGAAGCTTTCTTT; CDR3: CASSLLGATEAFF
size: few; J: TRBJ2-7; V: TRBV9; D: .; DNA: TGTGCCAGCAGCGTAGCTATAGGTGTGGGCGAGCAGTACTTC; CDR3: CASSVAIGVGEQYF
size: .; J: TRBJ1-6; V: TRBV19; D: TRBD1; DNA: TGTGCCAGTAGGACAGGGGAGAATTCACCCCTCCACTTT; CDR3: CASRTGENSPLHF
size: few; J: TRBJ2-3; V: TRBV29-1; D: .; DNA: TGCAGCGTTCCCTGGGGAGGGGGGGATACGCAGTATTTT; CDR3: CSVPWGGGDTQYF
size: many; J: TRBJ2-1; V: TRBV28; D: TRBD2; DNA: TGTGCCAGCAGACCGCCCGGGACTAGCCCCTACAATGAGCAGTTCTTC; CDR3: CASRPPGTSPYNEQFF
size: .; J: TRBJ2-7; V: TRBV29-1; D: .; DNA: TGCAGCGTCCAGGGCGGGTACGAGCAGTACTTC; CDR3: CSVQGGYEQYF
size: many; J: TRBJ2-5; V: TRBV6-6; D: .; DNA: TGTGCCAGCAGTTACGGGCGGGACGAAATATCGCCAAAGACCCAGTACTTC; CDR3: CASSYGRDEISPKTQYF
size: few; J: TRBJ2-3; V: TRBV5-1; D: TRBD1; DNA: TGCGCCAGCAGCCCAGGGACAGGCACAGATACGCAGTATTTT; CDR3: CASSPGTGTDTQYF
size: few; J: TRBJ2-2; V: TRBV19; D: .; DNA: TGTGCCAGTAGTATCGCCGTCCCCGGGGAGCTGTTTTTT; CDR3: CASSIAVPGELFF
size: .; J: TRBJ2-7; V: TRBV29-1; D: .; DNA: TGCAGCACCCGGACTGGCGGGTTGGACGAGCGGTACTTC; CDR3: CSTRTGGLDERYF
size: many; J: TRBJ2-1; V: TRBV24-1; D: .; DNA: TGTGCCACCAGTGACACTCCCCTACCTACGGGTTTCCACAATGAGCAGTTCTTC; CDR3: CATSDTPLPTGFHNEQFF
size: .; J: TRBJ2-1; V: TRBV9; D: TRBD2; DNA: TGTGCCAGCAGCGATTACCTAACAGCGGGAGGGCCGGGTGAGCAGTTCTTC; CDR3: CASSDYLTAGGPGEQFF